This T cell receptor beta chain was captured by sequencing in a study of control samples from healthy donors and cancer patients. V gave up 7 bases and J gave up 5 bases, with 14 bases separating them. CDR1 and CDR2 (germline): GTSNPN, SVGIG (reference sequence). The length of the CDR3 is 13 residues. Data came from immunoSEQ multiplex PCR; TCRdb stores just in-frame clones and leaves some out. The sample yields more than 150,000 clones, about 93% seen once. Sample: blood. The source of this sequence is a man between 18 and 35 years old in good health. The V call is TRBV30, the J call TRBJ1-4; TRBD1 is a possible D gene (5 bases). The CDR3 protein is CASSGVENEKLFF. The CDR3, as DNA: TGTGCCTCTTCGGGGGTCGAAAATGAAAAACTGTTTTTT.